This TCR beta chain was recovered during a study of blood T cells in healthy people across ages. Study at large: Per two T cells, template switching captured roughly one barcoded beta molecule.

V was clipped by 3 bases and J by 1 base, with 15 bases between them. The CDR3 sequence is 16 residues long. Per the germline V gene, CDR1 is SGHRS and CDR2 is YFSETQ. Regarding this clonotype: Its target is not known.

Using a J-beta primer mix together with a sample-barcoded 5' primer, a second PCR was run for roughly 6 to 11 cycles. Every sample returned 2.5 million or more CDR3-containing paired-end reads. A single record per CDR3 protein comes from TCRdb applying MiXCR to the 5' RACE reads. This table has 800,000 to 950,000 distinct CDR3 sequences, roughly 52% appearing once. Study-wide results and caveats: Underestimates were what the diversity estimates from one million T cells were considered to be. Getting older went along with TCR beta diversity per million T cells dropping roughly linearly.

This sequence joins TRBV5-1 and TRBJ2-3; D uncertain. Sequencing was carried out using blood. This receptor was identified in a man aged 30-40 years in good health. The CDR3 bases are TGCGCCAGCAGCTCTGGCCAGCGCGTAGGCACAGATACGCAGTATTTT. Its protein is CASSSGQRVGTDTQYF.